The T cell receptor (beta chain) described here comes from a study of OX40 agonist ivuxolimab in advanced cancers. Excluded were patients having autoimmune disease history or systemic immunosuppression. The data were produced by immunoSEQ multiplex PCR, yet TCRdb's version contains in-frame clones alone and is incomplete. The sample has more than 45,000 clones, more than 75% seen once. CDR3 length: 15 residues. V was trimmed by 5 bases and J by 0 bases, leaving 13 bases between them. Germline V gene data show CDR1 as LNHDA and CDR2 as SQIVND (reference sequence). This receptor was obtained from an adult with an advanced solid tumor such as melanoma, head and neck, liver or kidney cancer. This specimen was CD4+ or CD8+ T cells sorted from blood, taken in a trial of the OX40 agonist ivuxolimab. This rearrangement joins TRBV19 to TRBJ1-1; D may be TRBD1 (5 bases). The CDR3 bases are TGTGCCAGTAGTTCACCCGGACACATGAACACTGAAGCTTTCTTT. Translated, it gives CASSSPGHMNTEAFF. The whole variable domain, remainder taken from reference TRBV19 and TRBJ1-1, is DGGITQSPKYLFRKEGQNVTLSCEQNLNHDAMYWYRQDPGQGLRLIYYSQIVNDFQKGDIAEGYSVSREKKESFPLTVTSAQKNPTAFYLCASSSPGHMNTEAFFGQGTRLTVV.